These 27 T cell receptor beta chains share one sample of origin, sequenced in a study of identical twins. MiXCR was run by TCRdb on the 5' RACE reads, yielding one entry per CDR3 protein. The repertoire holds roughly 260,000 distinct CDR3 sequences, with 6% to 8.5% as singletons. A further study also used this sample, focusing on yellow fever vaccine responses in identical twins.

Sequences were obtained from CD8+ T cells sorted from blood. The receptors here all came from a woman aged 18-30 years in good health.

This clonotype was counted at least ten times. V usage is TRBV5-6 and J usage is TRBJ2-1; 12 bases fit TRBD2. Trimming removed 0 bases from V and 5 bases from J; junction bases left unmatched: 0. Germline CDR1 reads SGHDT; CDR2 reads YYEEEE. The CDR3 extends over 15 amino acids. The CDR3 bases are TGTGCCAGCAGCTTGGGACTAGCGGGAGACAATGAGCAGTTCTTC. Protein sequence: CASSLGLAGDNEQFF.

This clonotype was detected only a few times. This rearrangement joins TRBV12-3 or TRBV12-4 to TRBJ2-1; possibly TRBD2 for D (5 bases). The ends were cut back, 1 base at V and 7 bases at J, with 8 bases in the middle. The CDR3 length is 13 residues. The chain's CDR3 is CASSLVGVNEQFF. In nucleotides, the CDR3 is TGTGCCAGCAGTTTAGTGGGAGTAAATGAGCAGTTCTTC.

This clonotype was seen a few times. The chain uses TRBV15 and TRBJ2-5, with 7 bases fitting TRBD2. The germline V gene encodes CDR1 LNHNV and CDR2 YYDKDF (reference sequence). V shed 7 bases, J shed 2 bases, and the junction held 7 bases outside the gene matches. This CDR3 has 14 residues. DNA of the CDR3: TGTGCCACCACAGCGGGGAGGATTCAAGAGACCCAGTACTTC. As protein: CATTAGRIQETQYF.

In this sample, this clonotype turned up a few times. The V call is TRBV20-1, the J call TRBJ1-1; D is ambiguous. V was pared by 1 base and J by 1 base, with 4 bases between. The CDR3 extends over 12 amino acids. Germline V gene lookup returns CDR1 DFQATT and CDR2 SNEGSKA (reference sequence). As DNA, the CDR3 is TGCAGTGCTAGAGCTGGGAACACTGAAGCTTTCTTT. Its translation is CSARAGNTEAFF.

This clonotype was seen a few times. The chain joins TRBV11-1 to TRBJ2-3; D is possibly TRBD2 (6 bases). V was cut by 3 bases and J by 4 bases, with 11 bases left in between. CDR1 is SGHAT and CDR2 is FQDESV in the germline V gene (reference sequence). The CDR3 spans 14 residues. This CDR3 is CASSFLLASDTQYF. Written as DNA, the CDR3 is TGTGCCAGCAGCTTTCTCCTAGCGTCAGATACGCAGTATTTT.

The chain uses TRBV12-3 or TRBV12-4 and TRBJ2-7; D is undetermined. This CDR3 spans 14 amino acids. The V and J ends lost 5 bases and 2 bases respectively, with 13 bases between them. CDR3 DNA: TGTGCCAGCAGTACCCCAGGAGCAACCTACGAGCAGTACTTC. Translated, it gives CASSTPGATYEQYF.

This clonotype has a count of ten or more. The J gene is TRBJ2-1, the V gene TRBV7-2, with 8 bases matching TRBD2. Germline trimming cut 2 bases from V and 8 bases from J; bases unmatched to any gene: 5. Germline V gene sequence: CDR1 SGHTA, CDR2 FQGNSA. The CDR3 is 14 amino acids. The CDR3, as DNA: TGTGCCAGCAGCTTAATCTCTAGCGGGCATGAGCAGTTCTTC. This sequence encodes CASSLISSGHEQFF.

This clonotype was recorded at least ten times. The J gene is TRBJ2-2, the V gene TRBV15, with 8 bases lining up with TRBD2. V lost 4 bases to trimming and J lost 8 bases; unmatched junction nucleotides: 24. Germline CDR1 LNHNV, CDR2 YYDKDF (reference sequence). The CDR3 totals 20 residues. DNA of the CDR3: TGTGCCACCAGCAAGTCGCTCGTCATCCGGGAGGGCCCCAGTGGGGGGGAGCTGTTTTTT. Translating gives CATSKSLVIREGPSGGELFF. The full variable domain, its missing parts supplied by reference TRBV15 and TRBJ2-2, is DAMVIQNPRYQVTQFGKPVTLSCSQTLNHNVMYWYQQKSSQAPKLLFHYYDKDFNNEADTPDNFQSRRPNTSFCFLDIRSPGLGDTAMYLCATSKSLVIREGPSGGELFFGEGSRLTVL.

V usage is TRBV5-5 and J usage is TRBJ2-3, with D perhaps matching TRBD2 (6 bases). Looked up from germline, CDR1 is SGHKS and CDR2 is YYEKEE (reference sequence). Trimming took 0 bases from V and 7 from J, leaving 18 bases between them. The CDR3 has 16 amino acids. The CDR3 DNA reads TGTGCCAGCAGCTTGGGGGACTGGGCGGGGCCCTATACGCAGTATTTT. This translates into CASSLGDWAGPYTQYF.

This clonotype occurred many times. In nucleotides, the CDR3 is TGTGCCAGCAGCGTAGACAGTAACTACGAGCAGTACTTC. Translating gives CASSVDSNYEQYF. The chain combines TRBV9 with TRBJ2-7; D is uncertain. V was trimmed by 0 bases and J by 3 bases, leaving 7 bases between them. The germline CDR1 and CDR2 sequences are SGDLS and YYNGEE. The CDR3 length is 13 residues.

This clonotype appeared a few times. The chain carries TRBV12-3 or TRBV12-4 and TRBJ2-2; maybe TRBD1 (6 bases). This CDR3 comprises 18 residues. V was clipped by 4 bases and J by 5 bases, with 23 bases between them. The chain's CDR3 is CASSSPLSRGGLTGELFF. The CDR3 DNA is TGTGCCAGCAGTTCCCCCCTCTCCAGGGGTGGGTTAACCGGGGAGCTGTTTTTT.

A note on this clonotype: A much larger clone differs by one base, so this may be a read error. The CDR3 does not close with the conserved phenylalanine or tryptophan, likely indicating a read error. This sequence joins TRBV7-3 and TRBJ2-5; a possible D gene is TRBD2 (5 bases). This CDR3 is 14 amino acids long. The germline CDR1 and CDR2 sequences are SGHTA and FQGTGA. V was pared by 2 bases and J by 3 bases, with 10 bases between. CDR3 loop: CASSLHGLKETQYI. The CDR3 coding sequence is TGTGCCAGCAGCTTACACGGACTGAAAGAGACCCAGTACATC.

The chain combines TRBV4-1 with TRBJ2-3, with D tentatively TRBD1 (6 bases). The germline V gene encodes CDR1 MGHRA and CDR2 YSYEKL. V was cut by 5 bases and J by 6 bases, with 15 bases left in between. The CDR3 contains 14 residues. CDR3 DNA: TGCGCCAGCAGCGCGAACAGGGTTGCTGATACGCAGTATTTT. This translates into CASSANRVADTQYF.

This clonotype was counted only a few times. The V call is TRBV9, the J call TRBJ1-1; perhaps TRBD1 as D (5 bases). Deletions cut 3 bases from V and 7 bases from J, with 16 bases between. The length of the CDR3 is 14 residues. Germline assignment: CDR1 SGDLS and CDR2 YYNGEE. In nucleotides, the CDR3 is TGTGCCAGCAGCGGACGCCAGGGTCGCCTTGAAGCTTTCTTT. It is translated as CASSGRQGRLEAFF.

This clonotype turned up a few times. J is TRBJ1-1 and V is TRBV20-1, with D hard to call. This CDR3 has 15 residues. The germline V gene encodes CDR1 DFQATT and CDR2 SNEGSKA (reference sequence). Deletions cut 1 base from V and 1 base from J, with 13 bases between. CDR3 sequence (DNA): TGCAGTGCTAGAGGGGTGGGAGAGGCGAACACTGAAGCTTTCTTT. Protein product: CSARGVGEANTEAFF.

The sample holds a few counts of this clonotype. V gene TRBV28 combines with J gene TRBJ2-7; TRBD1 might be the D (7 bases). This CDR3 region has 15 residues. CDR1 and CDR2 from the germline V gene are MDHEN and SYDVKM. Deletions cut 4 bases from V and 1 base from J, with 14 bases between. The chain's CDR3 is CASSSGGLSSYEQYV. The CDR3 DNA sequence: TGTGCCAGCAGTTCAGGGGGGTTAAGTTCCTACGAGCAGTACGTC.

The chain couples TRBV7-8 to TRBJ2-7, with 8 bases matching TRBD2. The CDR3 contains 15 residues. Germline CDR1 and CDR2: SGHVS and FQNEAQ. V was pared by 5 bases and J by 3 bases, with 9 bases of the junction left unmatched. The CDR3 loop is CASSRRGTRDYEQYV. The DNA of the CDR3 is TGTGCCAGCAGCAGAAGGGGGACTAGGGACTACGAGCAGTACGTC.

This clonotype has a handful of counts. The rearrangement uses TRBV6-2 or TRBV6-3 and TRBJ1-4; a weak D match, TRBD1 (5 bases). Deletions cut 6 bases from V and 7 bases from J, with 18 bases between. CDR1 is MNHEY, CDR2 SVGEGT, per germline. There are 15 residues in the CDR3. The CDR3 here is CASSSLAQGGEKLFF. In nucleotides, the CDR3 is TGTGCCAGCAGCTCCCTGGCGCAGGGCGGTGAAAAACTGTTTTTT.

This clonotype was seen ten or more times. This chain joins TRBV27 and TRBJ2-1; unclear D gene. The CDR3 loop spans 13 amino acids. Germline V lookup: CDR1 MNHEY, CDR2 SMNVEV (reference sequence). Between the trimmed V and J ends, which lost 4 bases and 7 bases, there was a span of 11 bases. CDR3 in amino acids: CASSYGQTNEQFF. CDR3 DNA: TGTGCCAGCAGTTATGGTCAGACTAATGAGCAGTTCTTC.

The genes are TRBV7-8 and TRBJ2-1; 11 positions agree with TRBD2. The CDR3 runs to 15 residues. J was trimmed by 8 bases and V by 5 bases; bases with no gene match: 8. The germline V gene has CDR1 SGHVS and CDR2 FQNEAQ. The CDR3 region has the DNA TGTGCCAGCAGCCCGCTAGCGGGGGGCGGCGATGAGCAGTTCTTC. This translates into CASSPLAGGGDEQFF.

This clonotype was counted at least ten times. The chain recombines TRBV12-3 or TRBV12-4 with TRBJ1-5; a possible D gene is TRBD1 (5 bases). The CDR3 has 16 amino acids. V was cut by 2 bases and J by 0 bases, with 11 bases left in between. CDR3 in amino acids: CASSLRGVNSNQPQHF. CDR3 in DNA: TGTGCCAGCAGTTTAAGGGGCGTTAATAGCAATCAGCCCCAGCATTTT.

V usage is TRBV20-1 and J usage is TRBJ2-3; D assignment may be TRBD1 or TRBD2 (6 bases each). The CDR3 totals 13 residues. Looked up from germline, CDR1 is DFQATT and CDR2 is SNEGSKA (reference sequence). The V gene lost 3 bases and the J gene lost 2 bases, with 9 bases spanning the gap. The CDR3 protein is CSASGGYTDTQYF. CDR3 coding DNA: TGCAGTGCTAGCGGGGGCTACACAGATACGCAGTATTTT.

This clonotype was detected only a few times. V is TRBV20-1 and J is TRBJ2-7; the match to TRBD1 covers 10 bases. CDR3 size: 14 residues. V lost 5 bases to trimming and J lost 5 bases; unmatched junction nucleotides: 9. Germline lookup yields CDR1 DFQATT and CDR2 SNEGSKA (reference sequence). CDR3: CSAQGQGEVNEQYF. CDR3 sequence (DNA): TGCAGTGCTCAAGGACAGGGGGAGGTCAACGAGCAGTACTTC.

The sample holds a few counts of this clonotype. The chain joins TRBV14 to TRBJ2-3, with 7 positions matching TRBD2. The V segment lost 3 bases and the J segment 2 bases; nucleotides outside the gene matches: 2. The CDR3 contains 14 residues. Germline CDR1 is SGHDN and CDR2 is FVKESK. The CDR3 region has the DNA TGTGCCAGCAGCCATAGGGACTACACAGATACGCAGTATTTT. Amino acids: CASSHRDYTDTQYF.

A few counts support this clonotype. The chain carries TRBV20-1 and TRBJ2-1, with D possibly matching TRBD2 (6 bases). The CDR3 totals 16 residues. Germline CDR1 and CDR2: DFQATT and SNEGSKA (reference sequence). The V and J ends lost 0 bases and 4 bases respectively, with 16 bases between them. CDR3 coding DNA: TGCAGTGCTAGAGATCTAGAGCGGGTACATTACAATGAGCAGTTCTTC. Its translation is CSARDLERVHYNEQFF.

As for this clonotype: This may come from a read error, since a much larger clone is one base off. This sequence joins TRBV2 and TRBJ2-2, with 8 positions matching TRBD1. The CDR3 runs to 17 residues. Germline lookup yields CDR1 SNHLY and CDR2 FYNNEI. CDR3: CASSEGQGYWNTGEPFF. In DNA form, the CDR3 reads TGTGCCAGCAGTGAAGGACAGGGGTATTGGAACACCGGGGAGCCGTTTTTT.

The chain couples TRBV15 to TRBJ2-1; TRBD1 matches 8 bases. CDR1 and CDR2 (germline): LNHNV, YYDKDF (reference sequence). Trimming took 5 bases from V and 3 from J; bases not matched to a gene: 9. This CDR3 is built from 16 residues. The CDR3 bases are TGTGCCACCAGCGCCTCCGGGACAGGAGTCTACAATGAGCAGTTCTTC. Translating it yields CATSASGTGVYNEQFF. Looking up the rest from reference TRBV15 and TRBJ2-1 gives the full variable domain: DAMVIQNPRYQVTQFGKPVTLSCSQTLNHNVMYWYQQKSSQAPKLLFHYYDKDFNNEADTPDNFQSRRPNTSFCFLDIRSPGLGDTAMYLCATSASGTGVYNEQFFGPGTRLTVL.